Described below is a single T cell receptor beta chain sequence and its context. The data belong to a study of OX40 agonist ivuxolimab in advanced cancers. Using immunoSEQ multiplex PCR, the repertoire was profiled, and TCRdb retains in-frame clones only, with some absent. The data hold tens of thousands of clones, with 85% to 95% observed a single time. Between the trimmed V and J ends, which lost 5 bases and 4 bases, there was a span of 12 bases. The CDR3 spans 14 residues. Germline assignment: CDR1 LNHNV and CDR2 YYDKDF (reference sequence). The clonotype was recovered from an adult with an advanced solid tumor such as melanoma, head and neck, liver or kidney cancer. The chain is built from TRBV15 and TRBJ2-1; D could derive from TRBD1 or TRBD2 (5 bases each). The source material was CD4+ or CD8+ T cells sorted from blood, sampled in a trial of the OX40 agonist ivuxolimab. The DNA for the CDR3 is TGTGCCACCAGCCGGGTGGGGGTTTACAATGAGCAGTTCTTC. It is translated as CATSRVGVYNEQFF.